The T cell receptor (beta chain) described here comes from a study of regulatory T cells in long-lasting Graves disease. This clonotype was seen many times. Investigators prepared the TCR beta libraries by applying iRepertoire HTBI primers and Arm-PCR of CDR3 regions. Each CDR3 protein gets one entry after TCRdb re-called the multiplex PCR reads with MiXCR. This table holds 350,000 to 450,000 distinct CDR3 sequences, less than 25% found once. V gave up 2 bases and J gave up 0 bases, with 10 bases separating them. Germline lookup yields CDR1 MNHEY and CDR2 SVGEGT. This CDR3 comprises 16 residues. The time point is: persistent/refractory GD, antithyroid drugs over 5 years with positive TRAb. PBMCs were the source of the RNA used for TCR sequencing. Enrollment of patients was through an endocrinology department in Xi'an, China.

This receptor was identified in a female donor with Graves disease. The chain couples TRBV6-2 or TRBV6-3 to TRBJ1-4, with unresolved D. Sample: peripheral blood mononuclear cells (PBMCs), taken when the disease was refractory, from a patient treated with antithyroid drugs. The CDR3 spells CASSYDHRTTNEKLFF. CDR3 sequence (DNA): TGTGCCAGCAGTTACGACCACAGAACAACTAATGAAAAACTGTTTTTT.